In its sample, the clone carrying this T cell receptor beta chain was seen a few times. This sample was included in a study of early T cells in non-severe SARS-CoV-2 infection. Separate cDNA molecules each had unique molecular identifiers attached to them. One entry per CDR3 protein, called by TCRdb with MiXCR from the 5' RACE reads. The sample carries more than 90,000 distinct CDR3 sequences, 11% recorded once. The CDR3 has 16 amino acids. Trimming removed 0 bases from V and 6 bases from J, with 14 bases in between. Germline loops: CDR1 SGHAT, CDR2 FQNNGV. The rearrangement links TRBV11-2 to TRBJ2-2; D possibly corresponds to TRBD1 (5 bases). The sample was whole blood. This receptor was taken from an adult who was a healthcare worker with PCR-confirmed SARS-CoV-2 infection or an uninfected control (not recorded which). The CDR3 protein is CASSLDRSGMSGELFF. CDR3 DNA sequence: TGTGCCAGCAGCTTAGACCGGTCAGGGATGTCCGGGGAGCTGTTTTTT.